This TCR beta chain was sequenced for a study of CD4+ T cells in melanoma. Germline CDR1 MGHRA, CDR2 YSYEKL. V shed 0 bases and J shed 5 bases, with 7 bases lying between them. CDR3 length: 13 amino acids. Using immunoSEQ multiplex PCR, the repertoire was profiled, and TCRdb retains in-frame clones only, with some absent. The sample includes under 10,000 clones, about two thirds of them seen just once. The rearrangement uses TRBV4-1 and TRBJ1-1; D gene uncertain. The sequence derives from a human donor with melanoma. The specimen sequenced was tumor tissue. CDR3 sequence (DNA): TGCGCCAGCAGCCAAGATACGAGGACTGAAGCTTTCTTT. Translated, it gives CASSQDTRTEAFF.